This T cell receptor beta chain was identified during a study of technical replicates of blood from a few donors. Germline V lookup: CDR1 LGHNA, CDR2 YNFKEQ. The CDR3 has 15 amino acids. V lost 1 base and J 2 bases, leaving 12 bases between the germline ends. TCRdb's table, derived via immunoSEQ multiplex PCR, lists solely in-frame clones and lacks some. Among tens of thousands of clones listed, roughly 95% were seen once. The V and J genes are TRBV4-2 and TRBJ2-7; D is possibly TRBD1 (6 bases). What was sequenced was T cells isolated from PBMCs. The TCR sequence derives from a human donor in good health. CDR3 protein: CASSQVGDTAYEQYF. For the CDR3, the DNA is TGTGCCAGCAGCCAAGTTGGGGACACCGCCTACGAGCAGTACTTC.